In its sample, the clone carrying this T cell receptor (beta chain) was seen a few times. As yet, its antigen is unknown. Germline V lookup: CDR1 SGHTA, CDR2 FQGNSA. Trimming cost V 4 bases and J 8 bases; bases outside gene matches: 8. The CDR3 consists of 14 residues. The data belong to a study of blood T cells in healthy people across ages. Findings and limits, study-wide: Long-lived and aged donors differed, with more naive CD4+ cells and higher diversity in the long-lived. Not knowing donor CMV status may have confounded expanded clonotype changes.

The authors ran a second PCR of roughly 6 to 11 cycles using a sample-barcoded 5' primer and a J-beta primer mix. Paired-end reads containing CDR3 totaled no fewer than 3 million for each sample. From the 5' RACE reads, TCRdb called clonotypes with MiXCR, one entry per CDR3 protein. The data show about 800,000 distinct CDR3 sequences, with approximately 25% seen just once and approximately 3.7% held by the top ten. These data were likewise used in another study, on T cells of mothers and their children. As that report states: RNA extracted was entirely used for cDNA synthesis, about 1.6 ug per 15 ul.

This clonotype originated in a boy between 5 and 17 years old in good health. The genes are TRBV7-2 and TRBJ1-2; 9 nucleotides match TRBD1. Sequenced input: blood. CDR3 protein: CASSSYTGGLGYTF. CDR3 nucleotides: TGTGCCAGCAGCTCCTACACAGGGGGCTTAGGCTACACCTTC.